Presented here are 32 T cell receptor beta chains from one specimen sequenced in a study of blood T cell repertoires in COVID-19. Sequenced by immunoSEQ multiplex PCR; TCRdb stores in-frame clones only, minus some. Counted here are 70,000 or so clones, around three quarters occurring once; the ten biggest clones make up less than 40%. Sequencing used peripheral blood. All receptors derive from a woman in her sixties or seventies with acute or convalescent COVID-19.

The chain links TRBV7-2 to TRBJ1-5, with a weak D call TRBD1 (6 bases). This CDR3 spans 12 amino acids. Per the germline V gene, CDR1 is SGHTA and CDR2 is FQGNSA. Between the trimmed V and J ends, which lost 5 bases and 13 bases, there was a span of 15 bases. CDR3 DNA sequence: TGTGCCAGCAGCGGACGAGGGACATATCAGCATTTT. It is translated as CASSGRGTYQHF. Together with reference TRBV7-2 and TRBJ1-5, the CDR3 gives the full variable domain: GAGVSQSPSNKVTEKGKDVELRCDPISGHTALYWYRQSLGQGLEFLIYFQGNSAPDKSGLPSDRFSAERTGGSVSTLTIQRTQQEDSAVYLCASSGRGTYQHFGDGTRLSIL.

The chain is built from TRBV28 and TRBJ2-3, with 8 bases fitting TRBD2. The CDR3 contains 15 residues. The germline CDR1 and CDR2 sequences are MDHEN and SYDVKM. V was clipped by 6 bases and J by 3 bases; unmatched bases: 8. The CDR3 DNA follows: TGTGCCAGCAGCCAGACTAGCGTTGGGACAGATACGCAGTATTTT. It yields the protein CASSQTSVGTDTQYF.

This rearrangement joins TRBV15 to TRBJ2-7; D is ambiguous. V was cut by 4 bases and J by 0 bases, with 16 bases left in between. The germline CDR1 and CDR2 sequences are LNHNV and YYDKDF (reference sequence). The CDR3 extends over 16 amino acids. CDR3 coding DNA: TGTGCCACCAGCAATTCCCGGGTCCTACCCTCCTACGAGCAGTACTTC. Translated, it gives CATSNSRVLPSYEQYF.

This clone occurred once. The rearrangement joins TRBV6-5 to TRBJ2-1; tentatively, D is TRBD2 (6 bases). V was pared by 2 bases and J by 6 bases, with 14 bases between. Germline CDR1 and CDR2: MNHEY and SVGAGI. This CDR3 spans 15 amino acids. CDR3 in amino acids: CASSYGGLYSNEQFF. CDR3 bases: TGTGCCAGCAGTTACGGGGGACTTTACTCCAATGAGCAGTTCTTC.

V usage is TRBV11-3 and J usage is TRBJ1-6, with D unresolved. V shed 5 bases and J shed 7 bases, with 12 bases lying between them. The CDR3 is 14 amino acids. Germline CDR1 and CDR2: SGHNT and YENEEA. CDR3 in DNA: TGTGCCAGCAGCCTTGATTTTGGCAATTCACCCCTCCACTTT. Its protein product is CASSLDFGNSPLHF.

In its sample, this clone was seen once. V usage is TRBV6-5 and J usage is TRBJ2-1; TRBD1 matches 8 bases. CDR3 length: 13 amino acids. V lost 6 bases and J lost 8; bases outside the gene matches: 6. Per the germline V gene, CDR1 is MNHEY and CDR2 is SVGAGI. CDR3 in amino acids: CASRRPGGYEQFF. The DNA of the CDR3 is TGTGCCAGCAGACGACCAGGGGGCTATGAGCAGTTCTTC.

The chain has TRBV28 and TRBJ1-5; D gene uncertain. CDR1 is MDHEN and CDR2 is SYDVKM in the germline V gene. V dropped 8 bases and J dropped 2 bases, with 10 bases sitting between them. This CDR3 spans 13 amino acids. Written as DNA, the CDR3 is TGTGCCAGCTATAGTGCCCGCAATCAGCCCCAGCATTTT. Translated: CASYSARNQPQHF.

For the CDR3, the DNA is TGTGCCAGCTTTACGGGGGGCGGCAATCAGCCCCAGCATTTT. This encodes CASFTGGGNQPQHF. The J gene is TRBJ1-5, the V gene TRBV6-5, with D possibly being TRBD1 (6 bases). Germline lookup yields CDR1 MNHEY and CDR2 SVGAGI. There are 14 residues in the CDR3. Trimming stripped 8 bases from V and 2 bases from J, with 13 bases between.

This clone was picked up a small number of times. This chain uses TRBV7-9 with TRBJ1-4, with a tentative D call TRBD1 (6 bases). The CDR3 runs to 15 residues. Germline V gene sequence: CDR1 SEHNR, CDR2 FQNEAQ (reference sequence). Trimming shortened V by 5 bases and J by 3 bases, and 13 bases separated the two germline ends. CDR3 amino acids: CASSRTPGANEKLFF. The CDR3 DNA sequence: TGTGCCAGCAGCCGAACCCCAGGGGCTAATGAAAAACTGTTTTTT.

This clone came up once. V usage is TRBV27 and J usage is TRBJ2-3; 7 bases agree with TRBD2. Germline loops: CDR1 MNHEY, CDR2 SMNVEV (reference sequence). CDR3 length: 17 amino acids. Trimming at V came to 8 bases and at J to 2 bases, leaving 16 bases not matched to a gene. The CDR3 region has the DNA TGTGCCAGCCACTTGACTCCTCTAGCGGCCTCCACAGATACGCAGTATTTT. Its protein product is CASHLTPLAASTDTQYF.

J is TRBJ2-1 and V is TRBV29-1, with a tentative D call TRBD2 (6 bases). V was cut by 3 bases and J by 4 bases, with 13 bases left in between. This CDR3 spans 14 amino acids. CDR1 SQVTM and CDR2 ANQGSEA come from the germline V gene. The chain's CDR3 is CSVDRRELYNEQFF. The CDR3 DNA follows: TGCAGCGTTGACCGACGGGAGTTGTACAATGAGCAGTTCTTC.

This clone was counted between two and nine times. The chain joins TRBV3-1 (or the pseudogene TRBV3-2) to TRBJ2-1, with TRBD2 identical over 10 bases. The V gene end was trimmed by 3 bases and the J gene end by 0 bases; junction bases not matched to a gene: 5. CDR3 length: 17 residues. Germline-derived CDR1 and CDR2 are LGHDT and YNNKEL (reference sequence). CDR3 nucleotides: TGTGCCAGCAGCCATTTACTAGCGGGGCGCTCCTACAATGAGCAGTTCTTC. It specifies CASSHLLAGRSYNEQFF.

This sequence joins TRBV10-2 and TRBJ1-5; D ambiguous. The CDR3 is 14 residues long. The V end was cut by 4 bases, the J end by 2 bases, with 9 bases between. From germline, CDR1 is WSHSY and CDR2 SAAADI. CDR3 residues: CASSGAGGNQPQHF. The CDR3 bases are TGCGCCAGCAGTGGAGCCGGAGGCAATCAGCCCCAGCATTTT.

The sample holds a few counts of this clone. This chain links TRBV5-1 with TRBJ1-2; a possible D gene is TRBD1 (5 bases). V lost 3 bases and J lost 7, with 19 bases in between. Per germline, CDR1 SGHRS and CDR2 YFSETQ. The CDR3 extends over 15 amino acids. DNA of the CDR3: TGCGCCAGCAGCTGGGGGACCGGGACTGGAATTGGCTACACCTTC. This codes for CASSWGTGTGIGYTF.

This chain links TRBV5-1 with TRBJ2-1; 7 positions agree with TRBD1. Trimming cost V 0 bases and J 7 bases; bases outside gene matches: 4. The CDR3 sequence is 14 residues long. CDR1 and CDR2 from the germline V gene are SGHRS and YFSETQ. The CDR3 bases are TGCGCCAGCAGCTTGGGCCTACAGGGGAATGAGCAGTTCTTC. It translates to CASSLGLQGNEQFF.

This clone was seen a handful of times. This rearrangement joins TRBV9 to TRBJ1-2, with D perhaps TRBD1 (6 bases). Germline V CDR1 and CDR2: SGDLS, YYNGEE. The CDR3 contains 13 residues. With 4 bases removed from V and 9 bases from J, the gap between germline ends came to 16 bases. The CDR3 region has the DNA TGTGCCAGCAGCCGGGGGGCCGGGTTCAGCTACACCTTC. The encoded protein is CASSRGAGFSYTF. The full variable domain, with the rest looked up from reference TRBV9 and TRBJ1-2, is DSGVTQTPKHLITATGQRVTLRCSPRSGDLSVYWYQQSLDQGLQFLIQYYNGEERAKGNILERFSAQQFPDLHSELNLSSLELGDSALYFCASSRGAGFSYTFGSGTRLTVV.

The chain uses TRBV15 and TRBJ1-1; 7 positions match TRBD1. Germline CDR1 is LNHNV and CDR2 is YYDKDF (reference sequence). After removal of 7 bases from V and 0 bases from J, the junction contained 8 bases not matched to a gene. There are 15 residues in the CDR3. The DNA for the CDR3 is TGTGCCACCACCGATGGACAGGCCATGAACACTGAAGCTTTCTTT. This sequence encodes CATTDGQAMNTEAFF.

This clone was counted only a few times. The CDR3 sequence: CASSESVRGYTF. The CDR3 DNA reads as TGTGCCAGCAGTGAGTCTGTGAGAGGCTACACCTTC. The J gene is TRBJ1-2, the V gene TRBV2, with D hard to call. The length of the CDR3 is 12 residues. Germline-derived CDR1 and CDR2 are SNHLY and FYNNEI. V was cut by 3 bases and J by 8 bases, with 10 bases left in between.

The rearrangement links TRBV7-8 to TRBJ1-1; D ambiguous. The CDR3 sequence is 12 residues long. The germline V gene encodes CDR1 SGHVS and CDR2 FQNEAQ. The V gene lost 5 bases and the J gene lost 4 bases, with 8 bases spanning the gap. For the CDR3, the DNA is TGTGCCAGCAGCCGAGGGAGCACTGAAGCTTTCTTT. Translation gives CASSRGSTEAFF. Looking up the rest from reference TRBV7-8 and TRBJ1-1 gives the full variable domain: GAGVSQSPRYKVAKRGQDVALRCDPISGHVSLFWYQQALGQGPEFLTYFQNEAQLDKSGLPSDRFFAERPEGSVSTLKIQRTQQEDSAVYLCASSRGSTEAFFGQGTRLTVV.

V gene TRBV2 combines with J gene TRBJ2-2; 10 bases are a match to TRBD2. The trim removed 10 bases at V and 4 bases at J, leaving 9 bases unmatched. This CDR3 comprises 15 residues. CDR1 is SNHLY, CDR2 FYNNEI, per germline. CDR3 DNA: TGTGCCATCTTACCTAGCGGGAGTGGCACCGGGGAGCTGTTTTTT. This gives the protein CAILPSGSGTGELFF.

This rearrangement joins TRBV11-2 to TRBJ1-1; D unclear. V lost 5 bases, J lost 6 bases, and 10 bases lay in between. The length of the CDR3 is 12 residues. The germline V gene has CDR1 SGHAT and CDR2 FQNNGV. The CDR3 reads CASSRFYAEAFF. CDR3 in DNA: TGTGCCAGCAGCCGCTTCTACGCTGAAGCTTTCTTT.

This sequence joins TRBV11-1 and TRBJ2-1, with 12 nucleotides matching TRBD2. The CDR3 runs 15 residues. The junction had 7 bases not matched to a gene; V was cut back by 5 bases and J by 8 bases. CDR1 and CDR2 (germline): SGHAT, FQDESV (reference sequence). In DNA, the CDR3 is TGTGCCAGCAGCCGGACTAGCGGGGTAGGCGATGAGCAGTTCTTC. Its translation is CASSRTSGVGDEQFF.

This chain links TRBV30 with TRBJ1-2; D call uncertain. Germline V gives CDR1 GTSNPN, CDR2 SVGIG (reference sequence). The CDR3 is 14 amino acids. Trimming shortened V by 5 bases and J by 2 bases, and 15 bases separated the two germline ends. The CDR3, as DNA: TGTGCCTGGGGCACGGGGATAGGGAACTATGGCTACACCTTC. The encoded protein is CAWGTGIGNYGYTF.

The CDR3 loop is CASSYTGIMGYTF. The CDR3 DNA follows: TGTGCCAGCAGTTACACGGGAATTATGGGCTACACCTTC. The rearrangement joins TRBV6-5 to TRBJ1-2; D remains unclear. The germline CDR1 and CDR2 sequences are MNHEY and SVGAGI. The CDR3 is 13 residues long. The V gene lost 2 bases and the J gene lost 8 bases, with 12 bases spanning the gap.

The chain carries TRBV15 and TRBJ2-5; 8 bases line up with TRBD1. There are 18 residues in the CDR3. Trimming cost V 2 bases and J 5 bases; bases outside gene matches: 16. Germline loops: CDR1 LNHNV, CDR2 YYDKDF (reference sequence). The CDR3 DNA reads TGTGCCACCAGCAGATCCCGTCGACAGGGGCGAGTGATGGAGACCCAGTACTTC. This codes for CATSRSRRQGRVMETQYF.

The genes are TRBV24-1 and TRBJ2-1; the D gene is possibly TRBD1 (7 bases). The CDR3 is 17 residues long. Per germline, CDR1 KGHDR and CDR2 SFDVKD. V was trimmed by 3 bases and J by 2 bases, leaving 16 bases between them. As DNA, the CDR3 is TGTGCCACCAGTGATCTCCAGGAGGGGGCCACCTACAATGAGCAGTTCTTC. Amino acid sequence: CATSDLQEGATYNEQFF.

This clone was found once. The rearrangement uses TRBV19 and TRBJ1-3; D call uncertain. This CDR3 contains 15 residues. The ends were cut back, 4 bases at V and 4 bases at J, with 14 bases in the middle. CDR1 and CDR2 (germline): LNHDA, SQIVND (reference sequence). Written as DNA, the CDR3 is TGTGCCAGTAGTAGAGCGGCCCGGGGAGGAAACACCATATATTTT. Its translation: CASSRAARGGNTIYF. The whole variable domain, remainder taken from reference TRBV19 and TRBJ1-3, is DGGITQSPKYLFRKEGQNVTLSCEQNLNHDAMYWYRQDPGQGLRLIYYSQIVNDFQKGDIAEGYSVSREKKESFPLTVTSAQKNPTAFYLCASSRAARGGNTIYFGEGSWLTVV.

This clone appeared a single time. The rearrangement uses TRBV24-1 and TRBJ1-2; 7 bases fit TRBD1. The junction had 5 bases not matched to a gene; V was cut back by 4 bases and J by 4 bases. Germline assignment: CDR1 KGHDR and CDR2 SFDVKD. This CDR3 has 14 residues. CDR3 region: CATSETGQSYGYTF. In DNA form, the CDR3 reads TGTGCCACCAGTGAAACGGGACAGTCCTATGGCTACACCTTC.

This clone was seen a single time. The chain employs TRBV7-2 and TRBJ1-2; 7 bases line up with TRBD1. Germline V CDR1 and CDR2: SGHTA, FQGNSA. There are 13 residues in the CDR3. The V and J ends lost 5 bases and 4 bases, in that order; junction bases with no gene match: 4. The CDR3 nucleotides are TGTGCCAGCAGCCGACAGGGAGTCTATGGCTACACCTTC. Its translation is CASSRQGVYGYTF.

This clone was recorded once. J is TRBJ1-1 and V is TRBV29-1, with unresolved D. The ends were cut back, 6 bases at V and 6 bases at J, with 11 bases in the middle. The CDR3 covers 11 residues. Looked up from germline, CDR1 is SQVTM and CDR2 is ANQGSEA. CDR3 nucleotides: TGCAGCGTCGGCCAGGCCGCTGAAGCTTTCTTT. It translates to CSVGQAAEAFF.

The gene calls are TRBV2 and TRBJ1-5; perhaps TRBD1 as D (5 bases). The CDR3 loop spans 15 amino acids. Deletions cut 0 bases from V and 4 bases from J, with 10 bases between. Germline V gene sequence: CDR1 SNHLY, CDR2 FYNNEI. CDR3 DNA: TGTGCCAGCAGTGAAGCGCCAGGGTGGAATCAGCCCCAGCATTTT. Amino acids: CASSEAPGWNQPQHF.

The chain has TRBV30 and TRBJ1-2; the D gene is possibly TRBD1 (5 bases). The V end lost 4 bases, the J end lost 6 bases, and 18 bases lay between the germline ends. Germline-derived CDR1 and CDR2 are GTSNPN and SVGIG (reference sequence). The CDR3 is made up of 14 amino acids. In DNA, the CDR3 is TGTGCCTGGATTACACAGGAATTAGGGAATGGCTACACCTTC. As protein: CAWITQELGNGYTF.